A selection of T cell receptor beta chains follows, all from one sample in a study of cytomegalovirus exposure and HLA in healthy donors. TCRdb keeps only in-frame clones here, not all; method: immunoSEQ multiplex PCR. The top ten clones hold about 0.36% of a sample with about 200,000 clones, about 76% of them seen once. The sample consisted of PBMCs. The receptors stem from a male donor in good health and CMV-seropositive. CDR3s include the opening cysteine and the closing phenylalanine or tryptophan. The D gene is left open where the match is weak. Expanded clones are given a class, and other clones once, few, many or no size at all.

J gene: TRBJ1-2
clone size: NA
V gene: TRBV11-2
D gene: TRBD1
CDR3 protein: CASSLSFGQGGGGYTF
CDR3 DNA: TGTGCCAGCAGCTTAAGTTTTGGGCAGGGGGGCGGTGGCTACACCTTC

J gene: TRBJ2-7
clone size: few
V gene: TRBV5-6
D gene: TRBD2
CDR3 protein: CASSFGGLAGAYEQYF
CDR3 DNA: TGTGCCAGCAGCTTTGGAGGACTAGCGGGGGCGTACGAGCAGTACTTC

J gene: TRBJ1-4
clone size: NA
V gene: TRBV5-1
D gene: NA
CDR3 protein: CASSLMPGDTKEKLFF
CDR3 DNA: TGCGCCAGCAGCTTGATGCCAGGCGATACAAAGGAAAAACTGTTTTTT

J gene: TRBJ2-7
clone size: once
V gene: TRBV28
D gene: TRBD2
CDR3 protein: CASSPGGRTYEQYF
CDR3 DNA: TGTGCCAGCAGCCCCGGGGGGAGGACCTACGAGCAGTACTTC

J gene: TRBJ2-2
clone size: NA
V gene: TRBV4-3
D gene: NA
CDR3 protein: CASSQDRLAGNTGELFF
CDR3 DNA: TGCGCCAGCAGCCAAGATCGGCTGGCGGGTAACACCGGGGAGCTGTTTTTT

J gene: TRBJ1-6
clone size: NA
V gene: TRBV6-6
D gene: TRBD1
CDR3 protein: CASSPHKTGDNSPLHF
CDR3 DNA: TGTGCCAGCAGCCCTCACAAGACAGGGGATAATTCACCCCTCCACTTT

J gene: TRBJ1-5
clone size: NA
V gene: TRBV28
D gene: TRBD1
CDR3 protein: CASSLFWTGGSQPQHF
CDR3 DNA: TGTGCCAGCAGTTTATTTTGGACAGGGGGCAGCCAGCCCCAGCATTTT

J gene: TRBJ2-1
clone size: NA
V gene: TRBV7-9
D gene: TRBD1
CDR3 protein: CASSFLGAYRGYNEQFF
CDR3 DNA: TGTGCCAGCAGCTTCCTAGGGGCATACAGGGGATACAATGAGCAGTTCTTC

J gene: TRBJ2-3
clone size: NA
V gene: TRBV5-6
D gene: NA
CDR3 protein: CASSSTDTQYF
CDR3 DNA: TGTGCCAGCAGCTCTACAGATACGCAGTATTTT

J gene: TRBJ2-1
clone size: NA
V gene: TRBV27
D gene: NA
CDR3 protein: CASSLEVAYNEQFF
CDR3 DNA: TGTGCCAGCAGTTTAGAGGTTGCCTACAATGAGCAGTTCTTC

J gene: TRBJ2-7
clone size: NA
V gene: TRBV4-3
D gene: TRBD1
CDR3 protein: CASSRAPGQGNEQYF
CDR3 DNA: TGCGCCAGCAGCCGAGCGCCGGGACAGGGTAACGAGCAGTACTTC

J gene: TRBJ1-5
clone size: NA
V gene: TRBV15
D gene: NA
CDR3 protein: CATSRSGGLGGKEPQHF
CDR3 DNA: TGTGCCACCAGCAGGTCGGGGGGATTAGGGGGAAAGGAGCCCCAGCATTTT

J gene: TRBJ1-1
clone size: NA
V gene: TRBV9
D gene: TRBD1
CDR3 protein: CASSVTGANTEAFF
CDR3 DNA: TGTGCCAGCAGCGTAACAGGGGCAAACACTGAAGCTTTCTTT

J gene: TRBJ2-7
clone size: NA
V gene: TRBV27
D gene: TRBD1
CDR3 protein: CASSVGQGAVNEQYF
CDR3 DNA: TGTGCCAGCAGTGTGGGACAGGGGGCTGTAAACGAGCAGTACTTC

J gene: TRBJ2-5
clone size: few
V gene: TRBV5-1
D gene: TRBD1
CDR3 protein: CASSLETGGEQTQYF
CDR3 DNA: TGCGCCAGCAGCTTGGAGACAGGGGGCGAGCAGACCCAGTACTTC

J gene: TRBJ2-7
clone size: NA
V gene: TRBV28
D gene: NA
CDR3 protein: CASSRSTGGSYEQYF
CDR3 DNA: TGTGCCAGCAGTCGCTCGACAGGTGGCTCCTACGAGCAGTACTTC

J gene: TRBJ2-5
clone size: NA
V gene: TRBV6-5
D gene: NA
CDR3 protein: CASTGEVTQYF
CDR3 DNA: TGTGCCAGCACCGGAGAAGTGACCCAGTACTTC

J gene: TRBJ2-1
clone size: NA
V gene: TRBV5-1
D gene: TRBD2
CDR3 protein: CASSLDPSGVSYNEQFF
CDR3 DNA: TGCGCCAGCAGCTTGGACCCTAGCGGGGTATCCTACAATGAGCAGTTCTTC

J gene: TRBJ2-2
clone size: NA
V gene: TRBV6-6
D gene: TRBD1
CDR3 protein: CASPPDRGLTGELFF
CDR3 DNA: TGTGCCAGCCCCCCCGACAGGGGGTTAACCGGGGAGCTGTTTTTT

J gene: TRBJ2-7
clone size: NA
V gene: TRBV7-6
D gene: TRBD2
CDR3 protein: CASSLLAGGTYEQYF
CDR3 DNA: TGTGCCAGCAGCCTTCTCGCGGGGGGAACCTACGAGCAGTACTTC

J gene: TRBJ1-1
clone size: NA
V gene: TRBV7-3
D gene: NA
CDR3 protein: CASSLARQNEAFF
CDR3 DNA: TGTGCCAGCAGCTTAGCCAGACAGAATGAAGCTTTCTTT

J gene: TRBJ2-7
clone size: NA
V gene: TRBV27
D gene: NA
CDR3 protein: CASSSRTYEQYF
CDR3 DNA: TGTGCCAGCAGTTCCCGTACCTACGAGCAGTACTTC

J gene: TRBJ2-3
clone size: NA
V gene: TRBV7-9
D gene: NA
CDR3 protein: CASSFRVEGTDTQYF
CDR3 DNA: TGTGCCAGCAGCTTCAGGGTAGAGGGCACAGATACGCAGTATTTT

J gene: TRBJ2-7
clone size: few
V gene: TRBV6-6
D gene: TRBD1
CDR3 protein: CASTPGGSPYEQYF
CDR3 DNA: TGTGCCAGCACCCCAGGGGGCTCTCCCTACGAGCAGTACTTC

J gene: TRBJ2-7
clone size: NA
V gene: TRBV27
D gene: NA
CDR3 protein: CASSLTARGLTYEQYF
CDR3 DNA: TGTGCCAGCAGTTTAACGGCCCGAGGGTTGACCTACGAGCAGTACTTC

J gene: TRBJ2-2
clone size: few
V gene: TRBV10-3
D gene: TRBD2
CDR3 protein: CAISEFSGSHGELFF
CDR3 DNA: TGTGCCATCAGTGAGTTCAGCGGGAGTCACGGGGAGCTGTTTTTT

J gene: TRBJ2-7
clone size: NA
V gene: TRBV18
D gene: NA
CDR3 protein: CASSPGIDEQYF
CDR3 DNA: TGTGCCAGCTCACCAGGCATCGACGAGCAGTACTTC

J gene: TRBJ1-1
clone size: once
V gene: TRBV4-1
D gene: NA
CDR3 protein: CASSQADSLMNTEAFF
CDR3 DNA: TGCGCCAGCAGCCAAGCAGACAGCTTAATGAACACTGAAGCTTTCTTT

J gene: TRBJ1-1
clone size: NA
V gene: TRBV6-5
D gene: NA
CDR3 protein: CASKTMNTEAFF
CDR3 DNA: TGTGCCAGCAAAACTATGAACACTGAAGCTTTCTTT

J gene: TRBJ2-1
clone size: few
V gene: TRBV4-3
D gene: TRBD2
CDR3 protein: CASSQDGGGATREQFF
CDR3 DNA: TGCGCCAGCAGCCAAGACGGCGGGGGGGCGACTCGTGAGCAGTTCTTC

J gene: TRBJ1-2
clone size: NA
V gene: TRBV18
D gene: TRBD1
CDR3 protein: CASSSVTGGNGGYTF
CDR3 DNA: TGTGCCAGCTCTTCCGTCACAGGGGGTAACGGTGGCTACACCTTC

J gene: TRBJ1-5
clone size: few
V gene: TRBV6-5
D gene: NA
CDR3 protein: CASSPGPINQPQHF
CDR3 DNA: TGTGCCAGCAGTCCTGGGCCCATCAATCAGCCCCAGCATTTT

J gene: TRBJ2-2
clone size: NA
V gene: TRBV7-9
D gene: NA
CDR3 protein: CASMSRAGYTGELFF
CDR3 DNA: TGTGCCAGCATGTCCCGAGCAGGGTACACCGGGGAGCTGTTTTTT

J gene: TRBJ1-4
clone size: NA
V gene: TRBV9
D gene: TRBD1
CDR3 protein: CASSATGTNEKLFF
CDR3 DNA: TGTGCCAGCAGCGCGACAGGGACTAATGAAAAACTGTTTTTT

J gene: TRBJ1-2
clone size: NA
V gene: TRBV9
D gene: TRBD1
CDR3 protein: CASSAPGQHYGYTF
CDR3 DNA: TGTGCCAGCAGCGCGCCGGGACAGCACTATGGCTACACCTTC